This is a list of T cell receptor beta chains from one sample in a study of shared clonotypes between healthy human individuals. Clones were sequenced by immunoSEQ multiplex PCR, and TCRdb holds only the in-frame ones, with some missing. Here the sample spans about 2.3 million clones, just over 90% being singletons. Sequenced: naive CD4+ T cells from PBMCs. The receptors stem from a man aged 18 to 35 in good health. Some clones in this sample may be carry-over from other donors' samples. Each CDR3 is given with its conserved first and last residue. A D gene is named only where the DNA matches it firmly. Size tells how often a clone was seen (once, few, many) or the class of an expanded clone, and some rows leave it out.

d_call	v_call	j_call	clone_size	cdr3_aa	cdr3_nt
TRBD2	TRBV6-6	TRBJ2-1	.	CASSPLAGGRNEQFF	TGTGCCAGCAGTCCGCTAGCGGGAGGCCGAAATGAGCAGTTCTTC
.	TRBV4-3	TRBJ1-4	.	CASSQSGSFGEKLFF	TGCGCCAGCAGCCAATCCGGGAGCTTTGGTGAAAAACTGTTTTTT
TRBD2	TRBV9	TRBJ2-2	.	CASSVRLAGNTGELFF	TGTGCCAGCAGCGTACGACTAGCGGGAAACACCGGGGAGCTGTTTTTT
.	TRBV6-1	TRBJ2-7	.	CASKVPGSYEQYF	TGTGCCAGCAAAGTTCCGGGCTCCTACGAGCAGTACTTC
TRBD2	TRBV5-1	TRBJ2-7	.	CASSLAGAGVGREQYF	TGCGCCAGCAGCTTGGCCGGTGCGGGAGTGGGCCGGGAGCAGTACTTC
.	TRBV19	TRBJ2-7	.	CASRQGSYYEQYF	TGTGCCAGTAGACAGGGAAGCTACTACGAGCAGTACTTC
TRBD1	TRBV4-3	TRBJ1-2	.	CASSQGTGEAGYTF	TGCGCCAGCAGCCAGGGGACAGGGGAGGCTGGCTACACCTTC
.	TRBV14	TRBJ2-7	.	CASSLGNYEQYF	TGTGCCAGCAGCCTCGGCAACTACGAGCAGTACTTC
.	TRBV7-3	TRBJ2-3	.	CASSLPGADTQYF	TGTGCCAGCAGCTTGCCTGGGGCAGATACGCAGTATTTT
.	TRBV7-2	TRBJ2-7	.	CASSYSPYEQYF	TGTGCCAGCAGCTATAGCCCCTACGAGCAGTACTTC
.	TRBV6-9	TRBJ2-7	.	CASSKPRVERTSYEQYF	TGTGCCAGCAGCAAACCCCGGGTTGAACGGACTTCCTACGAGCAGTACTTC
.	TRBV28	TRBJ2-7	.	CASSFPTTKTSKGRYEQYF	TGTGCCAGCAGTTTTCCGACTACTAAGACTAGTAAGGGTCGATACGAGCAGTACTTC
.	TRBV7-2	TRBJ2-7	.	CASSLAWRRRYYEQYF	TGTGCCAGCAGCTTAGCCTGGCGGAGGCGATACTACGAGCAGTACTTC
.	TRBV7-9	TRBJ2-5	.	CASSPGYF	TGTGCCAGCAGCCCCGGGTACTTC
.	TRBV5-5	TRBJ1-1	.	CASSLVRMNTEAFF	TGTGCCAGCAGCTTGGTACGGATGAACACTGAAGCTTTCTTT
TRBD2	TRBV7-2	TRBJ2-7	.	CASSFEASGRTYEQYF	TGTGCCAGCAGCTTCGAGGCGAGCGGGAGAACCTACGAGCAGTACTTC
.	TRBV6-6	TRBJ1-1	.	CASSALDSVNTEAFF	TGTGCCAGCAGTGCCCTGGACAGTGTGAACACTGAAGCTTTCTTT
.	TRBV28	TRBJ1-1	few	CAVDMSNTEAFF	TGTGCCGTGGACATGTCGAACACTGAAGCTTTCTTT
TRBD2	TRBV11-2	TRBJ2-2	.	CASSLGTSDTGELFF	TGTGCCAGCAGCTTAGGGACTAGCGACACCGGGGAGCTGTTTTTT
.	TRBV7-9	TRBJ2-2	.	CASSFSAGELFF	TGTGCCAGCAGCTTTAGCGCCGGGGAGCTGTTTTTT
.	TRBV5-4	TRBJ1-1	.	CASSLERDTEAFF	TGTGCCAGCAGCCTAGAACGGGATACTGAAGCTTTCTTT
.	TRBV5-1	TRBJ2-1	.	CASSLAAFLAYNEQFF	TGCGCCAGCAGCTTGGCCGCTTTTCTAGCTTACAATGAGCAGTTCTTC
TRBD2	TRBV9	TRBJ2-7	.	CASSVAGGFEQYF	TGTGCCAGCAGCGTTGCGGGAGGCTTCGAGCAGTACTTC
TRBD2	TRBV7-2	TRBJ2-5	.	CASSLVFSSGRETQYF	TGTGCCAGCAGCTTAGTATTCTCTAGCGGGAGAGAGACCCAGTACTTC
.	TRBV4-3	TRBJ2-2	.	CASSQVLVASPGELFF	TGCGCCAGCAGCCAAGTGTTGGTAGCAAGCCCCGGGGAGCTGTTTTTT
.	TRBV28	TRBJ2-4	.	CASGRPSWNIQYF	TGTGCCAGCGGGCGCCCGAGTTGGAACATTCAGTACTTC
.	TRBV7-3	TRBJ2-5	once	CASSQNRAETQYF	TGTGCCAGCAGCCAAAACAGGGCGGAGACCCAGTACTTC
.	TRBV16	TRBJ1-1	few	CASSQGGAFF	TGTGCCAGCAGCCAAGGTGGAGCTTTCTTT
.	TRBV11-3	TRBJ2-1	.	CASSHGGPSEQFF	TGTGCCAGCAGCCACGGAGGGCCTAGTGAGCAGTTCTTC
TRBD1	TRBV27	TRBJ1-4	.	CASSPLGQDNEKLFF	TGTGCCAGCAGTCCATTGGGACAGGATAATGAAAAACTGTTTTTT
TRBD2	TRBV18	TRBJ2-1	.	CASSPGTSGRNEQFF	TGTGCCAGCTCCCCGGGGACTAGCGGGAGAAATGAGCAGTTCTTC
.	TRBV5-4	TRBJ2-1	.	CASSSKVRDEQFF	TGTGCCAGCAGCTCGAAAGTTAGGGATGAGCAGTTCTTC
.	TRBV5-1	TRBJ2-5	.	CASSGGQIRETQYF	TGCGCCAGCAGCGGCGGACAGATCAGGGAGACCCAGTACTTC
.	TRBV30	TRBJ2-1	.	CAWGLGHSYNEQFF	TGTGCCTGGGGCCTCGGCCACTCCTACAATGAGCAGTTCTTC
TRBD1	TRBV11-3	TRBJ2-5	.	CASSPRTGVETQYF	TGTGCCAGCAGCCCACGGACAGGGGTGGAGACCCAGTACTTC
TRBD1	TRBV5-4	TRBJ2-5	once	CASSRKTGQGLETQYF	TGTGCCAGCAGCCGAAAAACGGGACAGGGTCTAGAGACCCAGTACTTC
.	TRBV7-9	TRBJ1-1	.	CASSLREDLGTEAFF	TGTGCCAGCAGCTTAAGGGAGGATCTTGGGACTGAAGCTTTCTTT